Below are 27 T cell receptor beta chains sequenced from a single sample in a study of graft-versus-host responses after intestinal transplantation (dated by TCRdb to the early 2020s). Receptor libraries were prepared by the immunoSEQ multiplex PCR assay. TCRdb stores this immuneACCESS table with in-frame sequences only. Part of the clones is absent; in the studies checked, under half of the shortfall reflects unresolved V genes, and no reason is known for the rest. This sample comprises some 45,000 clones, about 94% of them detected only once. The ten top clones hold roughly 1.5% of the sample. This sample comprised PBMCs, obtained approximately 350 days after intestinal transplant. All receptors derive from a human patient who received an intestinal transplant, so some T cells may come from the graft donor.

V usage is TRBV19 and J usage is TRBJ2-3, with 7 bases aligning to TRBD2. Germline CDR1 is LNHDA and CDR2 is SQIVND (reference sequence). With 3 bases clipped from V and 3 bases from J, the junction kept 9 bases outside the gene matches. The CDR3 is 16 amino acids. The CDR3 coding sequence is TGTGCCAGTAGTATCGGACTAGAAGGGGCAACAGATACGCAGTATTTT. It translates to CASSIGLEGATDTQYF.

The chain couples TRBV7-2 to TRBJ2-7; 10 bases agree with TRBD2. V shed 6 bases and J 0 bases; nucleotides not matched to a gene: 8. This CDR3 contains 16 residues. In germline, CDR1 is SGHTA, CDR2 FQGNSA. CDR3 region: CASSKTSGSTSYEQYF. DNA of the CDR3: TGTGCCAGCAGTAAGACTAGCGGGTCCACCTCCTACGAGCAGTACTTC.

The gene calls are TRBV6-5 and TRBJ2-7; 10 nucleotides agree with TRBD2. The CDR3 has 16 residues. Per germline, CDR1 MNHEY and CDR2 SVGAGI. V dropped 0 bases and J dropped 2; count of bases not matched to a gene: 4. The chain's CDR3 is CASSYSSGGVTYEQYF. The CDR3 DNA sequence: TGTGCCAGCAGTTACTCGAGCGGGGGGGTCACCTACGAGCAGTACTTC.

The CDR3, as DNA: TGTGCCAGCAGCCAATACTACGAGCAGTACTTC. It translates to CASSQYYEQYF. The V gene is TRBV7-2, the J gene TRBJ2-7; the D is unclear. V lost 5 bases and J 3 bases, leaving 5 bases between the germline ends. CDR1 and CDR2 (germline): SGHTA, FQGNSA. The CDR3 loop spans 11 amino acids.

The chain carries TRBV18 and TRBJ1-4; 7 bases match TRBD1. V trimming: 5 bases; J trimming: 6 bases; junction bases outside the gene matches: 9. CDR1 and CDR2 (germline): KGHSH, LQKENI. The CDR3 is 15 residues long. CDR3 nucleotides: TGTGCCAGCTCAGCCACAGGGGCGCTTCATGAAAAACTGTTTTTT. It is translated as CASSATGALHEKLFF.

CDR3 DNA: TGTGCCTGGAGTAGCGGGAATGTGAATGAGCAGTTCTTC. This translates into CAWSSGNVNEQFF. The chain has TRBV30 and TRBJ2-1; 7 bases agree with TRBD2. The V and J ends lost 2 bases and 7 bases, in that order; junction bases with no gene match: 5. The CDR3 consists of 13 residues. Germline lookup yields CDR1 GTSNPN and CDR2 SVGIG (reference sequence). Together with reference TRBV30 and TRBJ2-1, the CDR3 gives the full variable domain: SQTIHQWPATLVQPVGSPLSLECTVEGTSNPNLYWYRQAAGRGLQLLFYSVGIGQISSEVPQNLSASRPQDRQFILSSKKLLLSDSGFYLCAWSSGNVNEQFFGPGTRLTVL.

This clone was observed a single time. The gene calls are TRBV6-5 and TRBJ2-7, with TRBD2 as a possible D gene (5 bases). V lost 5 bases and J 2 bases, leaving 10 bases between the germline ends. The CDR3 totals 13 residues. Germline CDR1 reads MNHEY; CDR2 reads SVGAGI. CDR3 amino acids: CASSRAGPYEQYF. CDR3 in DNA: TGTGCCAGCAGTAGGGCGGGCCCCTACGAGCAGTACTTC.

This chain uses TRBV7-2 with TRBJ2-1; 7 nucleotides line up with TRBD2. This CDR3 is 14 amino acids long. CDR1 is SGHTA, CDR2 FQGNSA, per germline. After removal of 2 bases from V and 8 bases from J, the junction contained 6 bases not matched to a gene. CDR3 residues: CASSLSGTTDEQFF. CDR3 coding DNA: TGTGCCAGCAGCTTAAGTGGGACTACAGATGAGCAGTTCTTC.

CDR3 coding DNA: TGTGCCAGCAGCCGCTTGGGGGGGACTGAAGCTTTCTTT. Amino acid sequence: CASSRLGGTEAFF. The V call is TRBV7-3, the J call TRBJ1-1, with a weak D call TRBD1 (5 bases). Trimming took off 5 bases at V and 5 bases at J, with 12 bases between the two ends. CDR3 length: 13 amino acids. Germline V lookup: CDR1 SGHTA, CDR2 FQGTGA. Looking up the rest from reference TRBV7-3 and TRBJ1-1 gives the full variable domain: GAGVSQTPSNKVTEKGKYVELRCDPISGHTALYWYRQSLGQGPEFLIYFQGTGAADDSGLPNDRFFAVRPEGSVSTLKIQRTERGDSAVYLCASSRLGGTEAFFGQGTRLTVV.

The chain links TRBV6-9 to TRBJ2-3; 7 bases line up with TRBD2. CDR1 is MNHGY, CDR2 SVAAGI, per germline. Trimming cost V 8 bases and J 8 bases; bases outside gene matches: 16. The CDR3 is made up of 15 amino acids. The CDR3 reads CASHPGGSRTATQYF. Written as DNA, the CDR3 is TGTGCCAGCCATCCGGGGGGAAGCCGTACGGCTACGCAGTATTTT.

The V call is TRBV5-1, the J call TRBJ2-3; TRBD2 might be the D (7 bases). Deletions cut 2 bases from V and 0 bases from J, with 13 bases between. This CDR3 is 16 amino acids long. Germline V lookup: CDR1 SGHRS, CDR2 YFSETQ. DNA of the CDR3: TGCGCCAGCAGCTTTGTGGGAGGGGGGAGCACAGATACGCAGTATTTT. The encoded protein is CASSFVGGGSTDTQYF.

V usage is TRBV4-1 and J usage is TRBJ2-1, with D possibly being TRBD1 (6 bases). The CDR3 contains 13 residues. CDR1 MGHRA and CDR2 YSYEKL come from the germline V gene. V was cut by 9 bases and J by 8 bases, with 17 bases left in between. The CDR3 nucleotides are TGCGCCAGGTCTACAGGGTACTGGGATGAGCAGTTCTTC. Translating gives CARSTGYWDEQFF.

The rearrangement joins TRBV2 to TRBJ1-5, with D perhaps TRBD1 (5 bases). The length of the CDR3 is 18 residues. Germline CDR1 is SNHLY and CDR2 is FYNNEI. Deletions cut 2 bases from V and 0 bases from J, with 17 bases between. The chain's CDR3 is CASSELVTGAYSNQPQHF. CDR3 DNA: TGTGCCAGCAGTGAACTGGTAACAGGAGCCTATAGCAATCAGCCCCAGCATTTT.

The CDR3 here is CASSPGANYGYTF. The CDR3 DNA sequence: TGTGCCAGCAGCCCAGGGGCCAACTATGGCTACACCTTC. The chain joins TRBV6-5 to TRBJ1-2, with D possibly TRBD1 on 6 matching bases. V gave up 6 bases and J gave up 2 bases, with 10 bases separating them. This CDR3 has 13 amino acids. CDR1 and CDR2 (germline): MNHEY, SVGAGI.

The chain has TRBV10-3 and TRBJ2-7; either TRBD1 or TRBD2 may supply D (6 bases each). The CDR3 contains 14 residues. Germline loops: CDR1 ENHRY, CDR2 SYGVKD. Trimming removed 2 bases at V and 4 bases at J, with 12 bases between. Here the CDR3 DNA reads TGTGCCATCAGTGAGCCGGGGGCGGAGTACGAGCAGTACTTC. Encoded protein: CAISEPGAEYEQYF.

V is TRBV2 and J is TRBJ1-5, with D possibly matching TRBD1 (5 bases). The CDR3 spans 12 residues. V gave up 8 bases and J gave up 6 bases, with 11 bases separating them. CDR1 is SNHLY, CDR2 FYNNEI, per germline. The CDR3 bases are TGTGCCAGCTTGGGGGACGCTCAGCCCCAGCATTTT. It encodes CASLGDAQPQHF.

The CDR3 region is CASILGGGPNEQFF. DNA for the CDR3: TGTGCCAGCATCTTGGGGGGGGGCCCCAATGAGCAGTTCTTC. The chain carries TRBV11-2 and TRBJ2-1; TRBD2 is a possible D gene (7 bases). V was cut by 7 bases and J by 6 bases, with 16 bases left in between. Germline lookup yields CDR1 SGHAT and CDR2 FQNNGV. This CDR3 spans 14 amino acids.

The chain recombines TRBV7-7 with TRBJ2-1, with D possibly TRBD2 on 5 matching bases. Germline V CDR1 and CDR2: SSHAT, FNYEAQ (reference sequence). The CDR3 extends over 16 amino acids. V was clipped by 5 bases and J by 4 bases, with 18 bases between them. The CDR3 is CASSPSTGMLYNEQFF. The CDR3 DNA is TGTGCCAGCAGCCCTAGCACCGGGATGCTTTACAATGAGCAGTTCTTC. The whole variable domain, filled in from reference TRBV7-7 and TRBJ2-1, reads GAGVSQSPRYKVTKRGQDVTLRCDPISSHATLYWYQQALGQGPEFLTYFNYEAQPDKSGLPSDRFSAERPEGSISTLTIQRTEQRDSAMYRCASSPSTGMLYNEQFFGPGTRLTVL.

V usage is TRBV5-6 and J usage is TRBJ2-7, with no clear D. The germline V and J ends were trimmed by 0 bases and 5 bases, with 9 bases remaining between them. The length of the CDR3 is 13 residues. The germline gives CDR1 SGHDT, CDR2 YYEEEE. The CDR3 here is CASSLAILHEQYF. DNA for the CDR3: TGTGCCAGCAGCTTGGCAATTCTCCACGAGCAGTACTTC.

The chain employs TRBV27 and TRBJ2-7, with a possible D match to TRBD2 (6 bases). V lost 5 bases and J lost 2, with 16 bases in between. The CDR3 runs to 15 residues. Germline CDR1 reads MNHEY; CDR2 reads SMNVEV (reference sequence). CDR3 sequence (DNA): TGTGCCAGCAGTCTCCATTTTAGCGGCCCCTACGAGCAGTACTTC. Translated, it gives CASSLHFSGPYEQYF.

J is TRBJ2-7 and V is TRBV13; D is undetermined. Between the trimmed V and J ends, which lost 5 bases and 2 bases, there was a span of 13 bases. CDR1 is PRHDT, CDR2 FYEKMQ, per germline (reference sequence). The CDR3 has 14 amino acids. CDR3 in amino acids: CASSPRLSPYEQYF. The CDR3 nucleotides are TGTGCCAGCAGCCCCCGACTGAGTCCCTACGAGCAGTACTTC.

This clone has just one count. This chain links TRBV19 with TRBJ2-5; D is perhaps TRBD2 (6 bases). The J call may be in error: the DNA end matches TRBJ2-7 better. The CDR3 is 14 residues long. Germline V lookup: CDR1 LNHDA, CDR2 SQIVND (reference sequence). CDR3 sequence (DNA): TGTGCCAGTAGTCTCGGGGGTTCGGTCTACGAGCAGTACTTC. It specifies CASSLGGSVYEQYF.

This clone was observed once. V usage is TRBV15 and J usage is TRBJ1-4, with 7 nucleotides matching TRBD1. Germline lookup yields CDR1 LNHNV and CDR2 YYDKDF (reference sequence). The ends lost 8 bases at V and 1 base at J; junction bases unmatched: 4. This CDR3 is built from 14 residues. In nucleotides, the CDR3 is TGTGCCACCCGACGACAGGGAACTAATGAAAAACTGTTTTTT. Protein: CATRRQGTNEKLFF.

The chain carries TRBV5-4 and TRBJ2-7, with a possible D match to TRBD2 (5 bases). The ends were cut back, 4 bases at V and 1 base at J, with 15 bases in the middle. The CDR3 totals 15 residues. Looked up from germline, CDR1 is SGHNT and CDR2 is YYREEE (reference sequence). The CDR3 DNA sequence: TGTGCCAGCAGCCGCCCTATGGACTTGTCCTACGAGCAGTACTTC. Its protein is CASSRPMDLSYEQYF.

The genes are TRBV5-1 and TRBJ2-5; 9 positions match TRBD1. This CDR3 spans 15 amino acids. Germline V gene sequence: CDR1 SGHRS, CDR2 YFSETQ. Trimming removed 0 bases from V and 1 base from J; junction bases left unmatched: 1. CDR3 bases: TGCGCCAGCAGCTTGGAGGGACAGGGCCAAGAGACCCAGTACTTC. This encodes CASSLEGQGQETQYF.

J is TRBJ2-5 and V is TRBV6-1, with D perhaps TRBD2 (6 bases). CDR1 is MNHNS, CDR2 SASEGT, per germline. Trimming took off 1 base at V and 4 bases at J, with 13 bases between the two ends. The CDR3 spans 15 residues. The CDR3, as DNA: TGTGCCAGCAGTGAAGGTGGGGGGTATGGAGAGACCCAGTACTTC. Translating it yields CASSEGGGYGETQYF.

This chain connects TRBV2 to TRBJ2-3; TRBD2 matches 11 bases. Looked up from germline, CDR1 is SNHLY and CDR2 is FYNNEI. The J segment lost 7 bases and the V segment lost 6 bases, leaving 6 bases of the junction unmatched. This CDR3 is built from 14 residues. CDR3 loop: CASSDSGRGHTQYF. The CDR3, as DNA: TGTGCCAGCAGCGATAGCGGGAGGGGACATACGCAGTATTTT.